The 14 T cell receptor beta chains reported below all come from one sample, sequenced in a study of OX40 agonist ivuxolimab in advanced cancers. Assay: immunoSEQ multiplex PCR; the TCRdb copy retains only in-frame clones and omits some. The sample yields around 80,000 clones, around 87% seen once. The sample was CD4+ or CD8+ T cells sorted from blood, taken in a trial of the OX40 agonist ivuxolimab. Every receptor here comes from an adult with an advanced solid tumor such as melanoma, head and neck, liver or kidney cancer.

J is TRBJ2-3 and V is TRBV4-3; D might be TRBD2 (5 bases). The ends were cut back, 1 base at V and 0 bases at J, with 11 bases in the middle. This CDR3 has 16 amino acids. The V gene's germline CDR1 is LGHNA and CDR2 YSLEER. CDR3 protein: CASSQGLRPSTDTQYF. In nucleotides, the CDR3 is TGCGCCAGCAGCCAAGGACTACGTCCTAGCACAGATACGCAGTATTTT.

The rearrangement uses TRBV10-3 and TRBJ2-1; 8 nucleotides line up with TRBD1. The CDR3 length is 13 residues. CDR1 and CDR2 from the germline V gene are ENHRY and SYGVKD. The ends lost 6 bases at V and 6 bases at J; junction bases unmatched: 4. The CDR3 DNA reads as TGTGCCATCAGACGGACAGGGCTCAATGAGCAGTTCTTC. Protein sequence: CAIRRTGLNEQFF.

The V and J genes are TRBV25-1 and TRBJ1-1, with D perhaps TRBD1 (5 bases). Per the germline V gene, CDR1 is MGHDK and CDR2 is SYGVNS. The CDR3 length is 11 residues. Trimming shortened V by 4 bases and J by 10 bases, and 10 bases separated the two germline ends. The CDR3 loop is CASSGPGPAFF. Written as DNA, the CDR3 is TGTGCCAGCAGTGGCCCGGGGCCAGCTTTCTTT.

The chain employs TRBV5-6 and TRBJ1-6, with 8 bases matching TRBD1. With V trimmed by 3 bases and J by 7 bases, 0 bases remained unmatched. The CDR3 spans 13 residues. Germline CDR1 is SGHDT and CDR2 is YYEEEE. Written as DNA, the CDR3 is TGTGCCAGCAGCTGGACAGGGAATTCACCCCTCCACTTT. It encodes CASSWTGNSPLHF. Full variable domain (remainder filled in from reference TRBV5-6 and TRBJ1-6): DAGVTQSPTHLIKTRGQQVTLRCSPKSGHDTVSWYQQALGQGPQFIFQYYEEEERQRGNFPDRFSGHQFPNYSSELNVNALLLGDSALYLCASSWTGNSPLHFGNGTRLTVT.

The chain combines TRBV30 with TRBJ2-2; D is unresolved. V shed 8 bases and J shed 2 bases, with 6 bases lying between them. Germline CDR1 is GTSNPN and CDR2 is SVGIG (reference sequence). The CDR3 sequence is 11 residues long. This CDR3 reads CARRNTGELFF. The CDR3, as DNA: TGTGCCCGACGAAACACCGGGGAGCTGTTTTTT.

The chain links TRBV28 to TRBJ1-2, with TRBD1 identical over 8 bases. The V gene end was trimmed by 4 bases and the J gene end by 1 base; junction bases not matched to a gene: 5. The CDR3 contains 15 residues. Germline V gene lookup returns CDR1 MDHEN and CDR2 SYDVKM. Written as DNA, the CDR3 is TGTGCCAGCAGTTCGCAGGGGGCCCTTAACTATGGCTACACCTTC. Its translation: CASSSQGALNYGYTF.

The chain links TRBV10-3 to TRBJ1-3, with D uncertain. Trimming pared 0 bases from V and 0 bases from J, leaving 12 bases between. In germline, CDR1 is ENHRY, CDR2 SYGVKD. This CDR3 is 17 amino acids long. The CDR3: CAISESGRLSSGNTIYF. As DNA, the CDR3 is TGTGCCATCAGTGAGTCAGGAAGATTGAGCTCTGGAAACACCATATATTTT.

The chain employs TRBV9 and TRBJ2-5; D is tentatively TRBD1 or TRBD2 (5 bases each). CDR3 length equals 18 residues. Trimming removed 0 bases at V and 1 base at J, with 19 bases between. Germline assignment: CDR1 SGDLS and CDR2 YYNGEE. The CDR3 region is CASSVAPARGLAQETQYF. The CDR3 DNA reads as TGTGCCAGCAGCGTAGCCCCAGCTCGGGGCTTAGCCCAAGAGACCCAGTACTTC.

The chain couples TRBV19 to TRBJ1-5, with unresolved D. V lost 2 bases to trimming and J lost 6 bases, with 8 bases between them. The CDR3 runs 13 residues. Germline CDR1 and CDR2: LNHDA and SQIVND (reference sequence). CDR3 residues: CASSIQDPQPQHF. CDR3 coding DNA: TGTGCCAGTAGTATACAAGATCCTCAGCCCCAGCATTTT.

V is TRBV7-2 and J is TRBJ2-5, with D maybe TRBD2 (7 bases). CDR1 SGHTA and CDR2 FQGNSA come from the germline V gene. V was trimmed by 0 bases and J by 0 bases, leaving 11 bases between them. The CDR3 consists of 16 residues. CDR3 coding DNA: TGTGCCAGCAGCTTAGCGGGGGGGCCCTACCAAGAGACCCAGTACTTC. It specifies CASSLAGGPYQETQYF. The variable domain in full, with the rest retrieved from reference TRBV7-2 and TRBJ2-5, is GAGVSQSPSNKVTEKGKDVELRCDPISGHTALYWYRQSLGQGLEFLIYFQGNSAPDKSGLPSDRFSAERTGGSVSTLTIQRTQQEDSAVYLCASSLAGGPYQETQYFGPGTRLLVL.

This clone came up once. V usage is TRBV2 and J usage is TRBJ2-1; 9 bases are shared with TRBD1. Losses at the gene ends were 6 bases for V and 3 bases for J; bases not matched to a gene: 6. CDR1 is SNHLY and CDR2 is FYNNEI in the germline V gene. The CDR3 runs 15 residues. The CDR3 protein is CASRYGTGHYNEQFF. In DNA, the CDR3 is TGTGCCAGCAGGTACGGGACAGGGCACTACAATGAGCAGTTCTTC.

This rearrangement joins TRBV7-2 to TRBJ1-2; TRBD1 agrees at 8 bases. Germline V gene sequence: CDR1 SGHTA, CDR2 FQGNSA. The V gene end was trimmed by 1 base and the J gene end by 5 bases; junction bases not matched to a gene: 3. CDR3 length equals 14 residues. The CDR3 DNA is TGTGCCAGCAGCTTAGAGGACAGGGTTTATGGCTACACCTTC. It translates to CASSLEDRVYGYTF.

Written as DNA, the CDR3 is TGTGCCAGCAGCCGCGCGGGAGGAGAGACCCAGTACTTC. Translated, it gives CASSRAGGETQYF. This rearrangement joins TRBV7-9 to TRBJ2-5; 8 positions match TRBD2. CDR3 length equals 13 residues. From germline, CDR1 is SEHNR and CDR2 FQNEAQ (reference sequence). The V and J ends lost 5 bases and 4 bases, in that order; junction bases with no gene match: 3.

The rearrangement joins TRBV11-2 to TRBJ2-2, with a possible D match to TRBD1 (5 bases). The CDR3 consists of 14 residues. CDR1 and CDR2 (germline): SGHAT, FQNNGV. Trimming removed 8 bases at V and 2 bases at J, with 12 bases between. The CDR3 sequence: CASRDSLNTGELFF. CDR3 sequence (DNA): TGTGCCAGCCGTGACAGCTTAAACACCGGGGAGCTGTTTTTT.